This T cell receptor (beta chain) was captured by sequencing in a study of blood T cell repertoires in COVID-19. Study at large: The study drew acute and convalescent COVID-19 samples from the United States, Italy and Spain. T cells, B-cell-depleted T cells, or PBMCs provided the cDNA or gDNA that served as material.

Methods used by the authors: How many nucleated cells were present was estimated from reference gene primer amplification. TCRdb's table, derived via immunoSEQ multiplex PCR, lists solely in-frame clones and lacks some. Clonal size and the V and J genes are those of that table, whereas D and trimming came from the DNA. The sample has 95,000 to 150,000 clones, just over 85% seen once. Germline V gene data show CDR1 as MDHEN and CDR2 as SYDVKM. Trimming took 10 bases from V and 2 from J; bases not matched to a gene: 14. The CDR3 has 15 residues. The rearrangement links TRBV28 to TRBJ2-7; 7 nucleotides line up with TRBD2. This clonotype was sampled from a woman aged 50 to 60 with active or convalescent COVID-19. The sequencing input was peripheral blood. CDR3 sequence (DNA): TGTGCCACCACAAACCTAGGGGAGGGCCCCTACGAGCAGTACTTC. Protein sequence: CATTNLGEGPYEQYF.